This T cell receptor beta chain comes out of a study of Graves' ophthalmopathy and Graves' hyperthyroidism. Study-level results: Ophthalmopathy versus stable hyperthyroidism: 13-signature model gave around 85% sensitivity, approximately 80% specificity. Predictions made by the model for ophthalmopathy progression reached 65% to 71% sensitivity and almost 75% specificity.

Amplification of the TCR beta CDR3 regions used RNA transcripts (as template). HTBI primers primed a first-round RT-PCR, and a second-round multiplex PCR followed. MiXCR, applied by TCRdb to the multiplex PCR reads, yields one record per CDR3 protein. The table lists 680,000 or so distinct CDR3 sequences, roughly 20% of them singletons, with roughly 7.4% in the top ten. The CDR3 runs 14 residues. Per the germline V gene, CDR1 is MNHNS and CDR2 is SASEGT. About this clonotype itself: The antigen is unknown. The junction departs from germline at one end; a sequencing error may be responsible.

Thyroid ultrasound, orbital computed tomography, TRAb, serum thyroxine and clinical symptoms formed the basis of diagnosis. The PBMC fraction was derived from 10 ml of fresh peripheral blood. This receptor was taken from a woman aged 18-29 years with stable Graves' hyperthyroidism. Some clones in this sample may be carry-over from other donors' samples. Sequences were obtained from peripheral blood. V usage is TRBV6-1 and J usage is TRBJ1-1; possibly TRBD1 for D (5 bases). CDR3 coding DNA: TGTGCCAGCAGTCAAGCGGGGGGAGACACTGAAGCTTTCTTT. As protein: CASSQAGGDTEAFF.